This T cell receptor beta chain was identified in a study of T-cell memory formation after mild COVID-19. Notes on this clonotype: What it recognizes is unknown.

Whole-study results and caveats: Shrinking CD4+ clones resided mostly in CM and EM, and CD8+ ones in EMRA.

TCRdb reprocessed the 5' RACE reads via MiXCR and lists one record per CDR3 protein. In the table there are about 270,000 distinct CDR3 sequences, over 15% of which are singletons. The sample consisted of PBMCs or a T cell subset sorted from them (not recorded which). This TCR derives from a man younger than 30 who had mild COVID-19 (a few samples of this study predate the infection). Cell type and time point are not known.

CDR3 nucleotide sequence: TGCAGTGCCCAAGCGGAATCCGGGCAGCCCCAGCATTTT. This translates into CSAQAESGQPQHF. V usage is TRBV20-1 and J usage is TRBJ1-5; D gene uncertain. This CDR3 is built from 13 residues. CDR1 is DFQATT and CDR2 is SNEGSKA in the germline V gene (reference sequence). Trimming took 6 bases from V and 7 from J, leaving 16 bases between them.